These 5 T cell receptor beta chains originate from one sample sequenced in a study of blood T cell repertoires in COVID-19. The method was immunoSEQ multiplex PCR; TCRdb's version includes in-frame clones alone and lacks a portion of them. This table holds approximately 200,000 clones, around 88% found once. Sequenced sample: peripheral blood. The receptors here all came from a woman aged 25 to 45 with acute or convalescent COVID-19.

The chain has TRBV9 and TRBJ2-7, with D unclear. The germline V gene has CDR1 SGDLS and CDR2 YYNGEE. The CDR3 runs 15 residues. The V end was cut by 0 bases, the J end by 2 bases, with 12 bases between. CDR3 region: CASSVDLGDTYEQYF. In nucleotides, the CDR3 is TGTGCCAGCAGCGTAGATCTGGGCGACACCTACGAGCAGTACTTC.

This chain links TRBV28 with TRBJ1-2; D unclear. This CDR3 is built from 11 residues. The germline gives CDR1 MDHEN, CDR2 SYDVKM. Trimming left V 2 bases short and J 12 bases short, with 10 bases between. The CDR3 DNA follows: TGTGCCAGCAGTTTACTCGGTGTCCACACCTTC. Its translation: CASSLLGVHTF.

The J gene is TRBJ2-1, the V gene TRBV19, with TRBD2 matching 11 bases. Trimming cost V 3 bases and J 10 bases; bases outside gene matches: 8. The CDR3 spans 15 residues. In germline, CDR1 is LNHDA, CDR2 SQIVND (reference sequence). The CDR3 loop reads CASSMALAGGREQFF. Here the CDR3 DNA reads TGTGCCAGTAGTATGGCCCTAGCGGGAGGACGGGAGCAGTTCTTC.

This chain links TRBV10-2 with TRBJ1-1; 9 bases agree with TRBD1. Germline values: CDR1 WSHSY, CDR2 SAAADI. V lost 6 bases to trimming and J lost 3 bases; unmatched junction nucleotides: 5. The CDR3 has 14 residues. The CDR3 loop reads CASRDRGGDTEAFF. CDR3 DNA: TGCGCCAGCAGGGACAGGGGTGGAGACACTGAAGCTTTCTTT.

The V and J genes are TRBV28 and TRBJ1-3, with D perhaps matching TRBD1 (5 bases). Germline V gene data show CDR1 as MDHEN and CDR2 as SYDVKM. V shed 6 bases and J shed 0 bases, with 18 bases lying between them. This CDR3 has 17 amino acids. Written as DNA, the CDR3 is TGTGCCAGCAGGGCTGCGGGACTTCTGACCTCTGGAAACACCATATATTTT. Its protein is CASRAAGLLTSGNTIYF.